These T cell receptor beta chains were read from a single sample in a study of T cells after yellow fever vaccination. TCRdb reanalysed the 5' RACE reads using MiXCR and keeps one entry per CDR3 protein. The profile shows 200,000 to 300,000 distinct CDR3 sequences, around 6.7% of them singletons. Specimen: CD4+ T cells sorted from PBMCs, collected on the day of the yellow fever booster vaccination. The source is a man aged 30 to 45 who received the YFV17D yellow fever vaccine. CDR3s include the opening cysteine and the closing phenylalanine or tryptophan. Fields, in order: D gene, clone size, V gene, J gene, CDR3 protein, CDR3 DNA. A D gene is named only where the DNA matches it firmly. Rows give clone size only sometimes, using once, few, many, or a class for an expanded clone.

TRBD2	few	TRBV10-3	TRBJ2-7	CAISERREGEQYF	TGTGCCATCAGTGAACGAAGGGAGGGAGAGCAGTACTTC
-	-	TRBV6-1	TRBJ2-3	CASGPRPGITDTQYF	TGTGCCAGCGGGCCGAGACCGGGGATCACAGATACGCAGTATTTT
TRBD1	-	TRBV14	TRBJ2-1	CASSQVTGTGGLNEQFF	TGTGCCAGCAGCCAAGTTACCGGGACAGGGGGCTTAAATGAGCAGTTCTTC
-	few	TRBV28	TRBJ2-1	CASSHSPGTYNEQFF	TGTGCCAGCAGCCATTCCCCTGGGACCTACAATGAGCAGTTCTTC
TRBD1	few	TRBV20-1	TRBJ2-7	CSAGRRTGFYEQYF	TGCAGTGCAGGGAGAAGGACAGGGTTTTACGAGCAGTACTTC
-	few	TRBV5-4	TRBJ2-1	CASRAGHNEQFF	TGTGCCAGCAGGGCAGGGCACAATGAGCAGTTCTTC
TRBD2	-	TRBV7-2	TRBJ2-5	CASSYSGDGAQYF	TGTGCCAGCAGCTATAGCGGGGATGGGGCCCAGTACTTC
-	few	TRBV27	TRBJ2-5	CASSFSWTKETQYF	TGTGCCAGCAGTTTCTCCTGGACGAAAGAGACCCAGTACTTC
TRBD1	-	TRBV20-1	TRBJ1-1	CSATQIDRGAINTEAFF	TGCAGTGCTACCCAAATAGACAGGGGGGCAATAAACACTGAAGCTTTCTTT
TRBD2	few	TRBV20-1	TRBJ2-7	CSARGLAGSSYEQYF	TGCAGTGCTAGAGGCCTAGCGGGGAGCTCCTACGAGCAGTACTTC
-	many	TRBV29-1	TRBJ2-3	CSVDARVRDTQYF	TGCAGCGTTGATGCTAGGGTTCGCGATACGCAGTATTTT
-	-	TRBV30	TRBJ2-7	CAWSSRDGSYEQYF	TGTGCCTGGTCCTCCAGGGATGGGTCGTACGAGCAGTACTTC
-	many	TRBV20-1	TRBJ2-1	CSARGILFHNEQFF	TGCAGTGCCCGCGGGATCCTCTTCCACAATGAGCAGTTCTTC
-	many	TRBV29-1	TRBJ1-1	CRGSDTEAFF	TGCAGAGGGAGCGACACTGAAGCTTTCTTT
-	few	TRBV6-1	TRBJ2-2	CASSQPTGTAGELFF	TGTGCCAGCAGCCAACCTACAGGGACGGCCGGGGAGCTGTTTTTT
TRBD1	-	TRBV7-2	TRBJ2-4	CASSYDRGHNIQYF	TGTGCCAGCAGCTACGACAGGGGGCACAACATTCAGTACTTC
-	-	TRBV2	TRBJ2-2	CASSDRATGELFF	TGTGCCAGCAGTGATAGAGCCACCGGGGAGCTGTTTTTT